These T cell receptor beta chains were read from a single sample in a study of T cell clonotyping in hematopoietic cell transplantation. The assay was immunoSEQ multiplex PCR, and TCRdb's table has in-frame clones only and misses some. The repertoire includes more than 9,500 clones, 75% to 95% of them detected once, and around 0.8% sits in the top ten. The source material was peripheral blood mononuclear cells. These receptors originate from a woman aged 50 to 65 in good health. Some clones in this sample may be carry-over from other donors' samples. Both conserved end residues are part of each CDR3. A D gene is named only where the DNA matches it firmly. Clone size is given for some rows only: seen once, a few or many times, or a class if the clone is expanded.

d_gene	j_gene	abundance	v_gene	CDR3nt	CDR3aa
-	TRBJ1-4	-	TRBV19	TGTGCCAGTAGTAAATTCGGGCCTAATGAAAAACTGTTTTTT	CASSKFGPNEKLFF
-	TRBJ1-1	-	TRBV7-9	TGTGCCAGCAGCTTACTGGAGGGGGGTGGGGCTTTCTTT	CASSLLEGGGAFF
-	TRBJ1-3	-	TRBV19	TGTGCCAGCCGAGAGAGCTCTGGAAACACCATATATTTT	CASRESSGNTIYF
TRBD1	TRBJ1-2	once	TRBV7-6	TGTGCCAGCAGCTTGGGGCAGGGGGCTTCTGGCTACACCTTC	CASSLGQGASGYTF
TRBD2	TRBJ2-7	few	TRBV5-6	TGTGCCAGCAGCTTGGCCCCCCGGGCTAGCGGTTACGAGCAGTACTTC	CASSLAPRASGYEQYF
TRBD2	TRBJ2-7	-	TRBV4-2	TGTGCCAGCAGCCAACCCCCTAGCGGGGGGACCTACGAGCAGTACTTC	CASSQPPSGGTYEQYF
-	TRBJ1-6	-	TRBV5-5	TGTGCCAGCAGCTTGAGACAAAATAATTCACCCCTCCACTTT	CASSLRQNNSPLHF
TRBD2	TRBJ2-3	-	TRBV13	TGTGCCAGCAGGCTTCGGGCTAGCGGGGGGCCGTCAGATACGCAGTATTTT	CASRLRASGGPSDTQYF
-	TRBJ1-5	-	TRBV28	TGTGCCAGCAGTCTTTCGCAGGGACGGATCAATCAGCCCCAGCATTTT	CASSLSQGRINQPQHF
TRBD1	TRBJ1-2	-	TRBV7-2	TGTGCCAGCACCGCAGGGGGAGTCTATAAAGACTACACCTTC	CASTAGGVYKDYTF
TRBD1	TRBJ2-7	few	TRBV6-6	TGTGCCAGCAGGCTACCGGGACAGGCATACTACGAGCAGTACTTC	CASRLPGQAYYEQYF
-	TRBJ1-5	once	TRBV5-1	TGCGCCAGCAGCTTGGAGCAAGGCCTGCCCCAGCATTTT	CASSLEQGLPQHF
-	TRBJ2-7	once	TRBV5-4	TGTGCCAGCAGCTTGGCGCGGGCAGGGGGAGGCGAGCAGTACTTC	CASSLARAGGGEQYF
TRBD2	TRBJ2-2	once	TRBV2	TGTGCCAGCAGCCCTGGACTAGCGGGGGGTTATGCGAACACCGGGGAGCTGTTTTTT	CASSPGLAGGYANTGELFF
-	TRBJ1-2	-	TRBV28	TGTGCCAGCAGTTTGCTATATACAGCTAACTATGGCTACACCTTC	CASSLLYTANYGYTF
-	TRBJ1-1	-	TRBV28	TGTGCCAGCAGTTTACCGGTGAACACTGAAGCTTTCTTT	CASSLPVNTEAFF
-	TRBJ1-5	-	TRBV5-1	TGCGCCAGCAGCCACCATGGTTCCCCCAATCAGCCCCAGCATTTT	CASSHHGSPNQPQHF
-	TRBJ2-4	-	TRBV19	TGTGCCAGTGGTAGCCAGGGAAACATTCAGTACTTC	CASGSQGNIQYF
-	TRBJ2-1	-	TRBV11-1	TGTGCCAGCAGCTCAAGGGGTGATGAGCAGTTCTTC	CASSSRGDEQFF
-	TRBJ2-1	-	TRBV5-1	TGCGCCAGCAGCTTTCAGAACGCCCTTTCCTACAATGAGCAGTTCTTC	CASSFQNALSYNEQFF
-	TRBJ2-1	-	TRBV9	TGTGCCAGCAGCTATGCGGGACTCCTTCACAATGAGCAGTTCTTC	CASSYAGLLHNEQFF
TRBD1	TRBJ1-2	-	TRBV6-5	TGTGCCAGCAGTTGGGGGACAGCCTATGGCTACACCTTC	CASSWGTAYGYTF
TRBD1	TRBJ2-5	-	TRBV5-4	TGTGCCAGCAGCCCCGGACAGGTCCAAGAGACCCAGTACTTC	CASSPGQVQETQYF
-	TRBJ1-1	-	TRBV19	TGTGCCAGTAGTATCTTTAGGGGGTCGATGAACACTGAAGCTTTCTTT	CASSIFRGSMNTEAFF
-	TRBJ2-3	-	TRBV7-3	TGTGCCAGCAGCCCACACGGGGGGCGCACGGGCACAGATACGCAGTATTTT	CASSPHGGRTGTDTQYF
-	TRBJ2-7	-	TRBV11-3	TGTGCCAGCAGCCCCGGGTTGGCAGGTCGCTACGAGCAGTACTTC	CASSPGLAGRYEQYF
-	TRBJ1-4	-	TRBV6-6	TGTGCCAGCGCGAGCCGGGTTGTAGGGGAAAAACTGTTTTTT	CASASRVVGEKLFF
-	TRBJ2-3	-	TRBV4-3	TGCGCCAGCAGCCCCCAGAGGAGCACAGATACGCAGTATTTT	CASSPQRSTDTQYF
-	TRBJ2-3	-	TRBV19	TGTGCCAGTAGTATAGTACTAGCCCCAGATACGCAGTATTTT	CASSIVLAPDTQYF
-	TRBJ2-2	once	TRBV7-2	TGTGCCAGCAGCTTTGACGTTAAGGGGGCGGGGACCGGGGAGCTGTTTTTT	CASSFDVKGAGTGELFF
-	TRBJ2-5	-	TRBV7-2	TGTGCCAGCAGCTTAGGGCTTGCTACCCAGTACTTC	CASSLGLATQYF
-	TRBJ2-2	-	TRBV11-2	TGTGCCAGCAGCCCGGGGGTTAACACCGGGGAGCTGTTTTTT	CASSPGVNTGELFF